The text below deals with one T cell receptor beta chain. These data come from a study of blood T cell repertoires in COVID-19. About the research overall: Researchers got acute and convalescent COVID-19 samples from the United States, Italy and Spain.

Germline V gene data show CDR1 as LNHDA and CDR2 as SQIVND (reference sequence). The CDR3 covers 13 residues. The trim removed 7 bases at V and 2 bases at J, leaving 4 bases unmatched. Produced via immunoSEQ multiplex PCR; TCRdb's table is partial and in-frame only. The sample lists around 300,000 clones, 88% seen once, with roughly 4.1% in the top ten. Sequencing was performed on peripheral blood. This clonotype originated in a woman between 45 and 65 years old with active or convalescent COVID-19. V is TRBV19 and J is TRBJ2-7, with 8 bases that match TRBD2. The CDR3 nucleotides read TGTGCCAGTACCGGACTAGCCCCCTACGAGCAGTACTTC. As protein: CASTGLAPYEQYF.